The clone carrying this TCR beta chain was seen more than once but under ten times. Its cognate antigen is unknown. The junction shows a germline mismatch at one end, possibly a read error. With 10-nucleotide random UMIs, 5'RACE was used to make the cDNA. Using its own MiXCR run on the 5' RACE reads, TCRdb lists one record per CDR3 protein. In the table there are 44,000 or so distinct CDR3 sequences, more than 5% of which are singletons. Germline V gene lookup returns CDR1 SGHTA and CDR2 FQGNSA. The CDR3 runs to 15 residues. The record originates from a study of neurological immune-mediated disorders. Findings and caveats of the study: While HTLV-1-associated myelopathy showed the greatest TCR clonal expansion, multiple sclerosis showed the least, falling below healthy controls. CDR3 amino acid sequences of expanded clones were not shared across subjects, a result suggesting private repertoires in all groups.

There were approximately 900,000 CD4+ or CD8+ T cells used in the sorted libraries. Sequences were obtained from CD4+ T cells from blood. This receptor was identified in a woman between 35 and 50 years old in good health. The genes are TRBV7-2 and TRBJ1-1, with a weak D call TRBD1 (6 bases). The CDR3 nucleotides read TGTGTCAGCAGCTTAGGGAGGGGGAAGAACACTGAAGCTTTCTTT. Amino acid sequence: CVSSLGRGKNTEAFF.